This T cell receptor (beta chain) stems from a study of tumor-infiltrating lymphocytes in localized non-small cell lung cancer. About the research overall: Resected tumor was paired with non-adjacent uninvolved lung from the same patient. Study-wide results and limits: IM1 and IM2 tumors showed no difference in T-cell fraction.

Germline V lookup: CDR1 SEHNR, CDR2 FQNEAQ (reference sequence). This CDR3 is built from 15 residues. Losses at the gene ends were 5 bases for V and 7 bases for J; bases not matched to a gene: 10. A note on this clone: What it recognizes is unknown.

This table comes from immunoSEQ multiplex PCR, and its TCRdb copy is limited to in-frame clones, with some not included. The sample holds around 10,000 clones, roughly three fifths seen once. Sequencing used lung tumor tissue. The V gene is TRBV7-9, the J gene TRBJ2-1, with TRBD2 identical over 8 bases. The receptor was isolated from a human donor with non-small cell lung cancer. CDR3 amino acids: CASSVGTRAGNEQFF. The CDR3 bases are TGTGCCAGCAGCGTTGGGACTAGGGCAGGGAATGAGCAGTTCTTC.